The 31 T cell receptor beta chains given below trace back to one sample, sequenced in a study of shared clonotypes between healthy human individuals. TCRdb's table, derived via immunoSEQ multiplex PCR, lists solely in-frame clones and lacks some. Of about 2 million clones listed, 85% to 95% were seen once; the top ten hold 0.13%. What was sequenced was naive CD4+ T cells sorted from blood. Subset in this sample: CD45RA+ positively selected. Every receptor here comes from a young man in good health.

The chain combines TRBV28 with TRBJ2-5, with D perhaps being TRBD1 or TRBD2 (5 bases each). The germline V and J ends were trimmed by 7 bases and 5 bases, with 11 bases remaining between them. The CDR3 runs to 12 residues. Per germline, CDR1 MDHEN and CDR2 SYDVKM. CDR3 in DNA: TGTGCCAGCATGGGACCGAGGGAGACCCAGTACTTC. The encoded protein is CASMGPRETQYF. Together with reference TRBV28 and TRBJ2-5, the CDR3 gives the full variable domain: DVKVTQSSRYLVKRTGEKVFLECVQDMDHENMFWYRQDPGLGLRLIYFSYDVKMKEKGDIPEGYSVSREKKERFSLILESASTNQTSMYLCASMGPRETQYFGPGTRLLVL.

J is TRBJ2-7 and V is TRBV6-6, with D unclear. Germline V gene lookup returns CDR1 MNHNY and CDR2 SVGAGI (reference sequence). This CDR3 has 14 residues. V lost 7 bases, J lost 1 base, and 14 bases lay in between. The CDR3 DNA reads TGTGCCAGCACCAAGACTTTAACTTCCTACGAGCAGTACTTC. Translating gives CASTKTLTSYEQYF.

The chain joins TRBV5-6 to TRBJ1-1; weak D call: TRBD1 (5 bases). In germline, CDR1 is SGHDT, CDR2 YYEEEE. Trimming pared 0 bases from V and 10 bases from J, leaving 13 bases between. This CDR3 is 13 amino acids long. The CDR3 nucleotides read TGTGCCAGCAGCTTGGCGGGGGTCGACGGAGCTTTCTTT. Amino acids: CASSLAGVDGAFF.

In the case of this clone: Other DNA sequences in the same sample also yield this CDR3. The V gene is TRBV30, the J gene TRBJ2-5; 7 bases align to TRBD2. This CDR3 spans 11 amino acids. Germline CDR1 and CDR2: GTSNPN and SVGIG (reference sequence). V shed 3 bases and J 5 bases; nucleotides not matched to a gene: 0. This chain's CDR3 is CAWSGGETQYF. As DNA, the CDR3 is TGTGCCTGGAGCGGGGGGGAGACCCAGTACTTC.

This CDR3 is CASSVWGSGTPYEQYF. The CDR3 coding sequence is TGTGCCAGCAGTGTCTGGGGGAGCGGGACCCCCTACGAGCAGTACTTC. V and J are TRBV2 and TRBJ2-7; 7 positions agree with TRBD2. The CDR3 covers 16 residues. Germline assignment: CDR1 SNHLY and CDR2 FYNNEI. V gave up 4 bases and J gave up 2 bases; unmatched junction bases: 11.

The genes are TRBV5-1 and TRBJ1-1; D not certain. Germline V gives CDR1 SGHRS, CDR2 YFSETQ. The CDR3 runs to 15 residues. Trimming cost V 2 bases and J 1 base, with 12 bases left between them. The CDR3 DNA is TGCGCCAGCAGCTTAAGTGGGATCCGGAACACTGAAGCTTTCTTT. This translates into CASSLSGIRNTEAFF. Based on the CDR3 plus reference TRBV5-1 and TRBJ1-1, the full variable domain is KAGVTQTPRYLIKTRGQQVTLSCSPISGHRSVSWYQQTPGQGLQFLFEYFSETQRNKGNFPGRFSGRQFSNSRSEMNVSTLELGDSALYLCASSLSGIRNTEAFFGQGTRLTVV.

The chain joins TRBV13 to TRBJ2-1; 9 bases are shared with TRBD1. The CDR3 has 15 residues. With 5 bases clipped from V and 2 bases from J, the junction kept 4 bases outside the gene matches. The germline V gene has CDR1 PRHDT and CDR2 FYEKMQ (reference sequence). CDR3 sequence reads: CASSPDRGTYNEQFF. CDR3 coding DNA: TGTGCCAGCAGCCCTGACAGGGGGACCTACAATGAGCAGTTCTTC.

V gene TRBV28 combines with J gene TRBJ1-2; D perhaps matches TRBD1 (5 bases). Germline V gene lookup returns CDR1 MDHEN and CDR2 SYDVKM. V was clipped by 6 bases and J by 8 bases, with 19 bases between them. The CDR3 loop spans 14 amino acids. DNA of the CDR3: TGTGCCAGCAGGATTGCGGGACCCCATAAGGGCTACACCTTC. This translates into CASRIAGPHKGYTF.

The V gene is TRBV28, the J gene TRBJ2-7; D ambiguous. The V end lost 6 bases, the J end lost 2 bases, and 17 bases lay between the germline ends. CDR3 size: 15 residues. Germline values: CDR1 MDHEN, CDR2 SYDVKM. The CDR3 coding sequence is TGTGCCAGCAGCCCAGAGTCGGGCCCCACCTACGAGCAGTACTTC. It encodes CASSPESGPTYEQYF. The full variable domain, its missing parts supplied by reference TRBV28 and TRBJ2-7, is DVKVTQSSRYLVKRTGEKVFLECVQDMDHENMFWYRQDPGLGLRLIYFSYDVKMKEKGDIPEGYSVSREKKERFSLILESASTNQTSMYLCASSPESGPTYEQYFGPGTRLTVT.

This clone was recorded once. V is TRBV9 and J is TRBJ2-7; 7 bases align to TRBD1. Trimming removed 0 bases from V and 1 base from J; junction bases left unmatched: 7. From germline, CDR1 is SGDLS and CDR2 YYNGEE. The CDR3 runs 16 residues. This CDR3 is CASSVVGGQESYEQYF. For the CDR3, the DNA is TGTGCCAGCAGCGTAGTTGGAGGACAGGAGTCCTACGAGCAGTACTTC.

This chain uses TRBV10-3 with TRBJ1-2; possible D gene TRBD1, 5 bases. Trimming shortened V by 0 bases and J by 4 bases, and 24 bases separated the two germline ends. This CDR3 spans 19 amino acids. In germline, CDR1 is ENHRY, CDR2 SYGVKD. CDR3 nucleotides: TGTGCCATCAGTGAGTCGTCCGCTCAGGGAAGGGGACTCCTCTATGGCTACACCTTC. This gives the protein CAISESSAQGRGLLYGYTF.

The V gene is TRBV19, the J gene TRBJ2-5; D is undetermined. Germline V lookup: CDR1 LNHDA, CDR2 SQIVND (reference sequence). The germline V and J ends were trimmed by 7 bases and 7 bases, with 16 bases remaining between them. CDR3 length: 13 amino acids. The CDR3 nucleotides are TGTGCCAGTACCCCGATACCGCCAGTGACCCAGTACTTC. It is translated as CASTPIPPVTQYF.

Written as DNA, the CDR3 is TGCGCCAGCAGCTTGGAAGGGACAGGGTTAACTGAAGCTTTCTTT. Translated, it gives CASSLEGTGLTEAFF. The rearrangement joins TRBV5-1 to TRBJ1-1; 9 nucleotides line up with TRBD1. There are 15 residues in the CDR3. Germline values: CDR1 SGHRS, CDR2 YFSETQ. V lost 0 bases to trimming and J lost 5 bases; unmatched junction nucleotides: 5.

The chain employs TRBV4-1 and TRBJ1-1; unclear D gene. The CDR3 totals 13 residues. The ends were cut back, 6 bases at V and 1 base at J, with 9 bases in the middle. Germline values: CDR1 MGHRA, CDR2 YSYEKL. As DNA, the CDR3 is TGCGCCAGCAGGCCGAAGGGGAACACTGAAGCTTTCTTT. Translation: CASRPKGNTEAFF.

V and J are TRBV19 and TRBJ1-6; possibly TRBD1 for D (5 bases). CDR1 and CDR2 from the germline V gene are LNHDA and SQIVND (reference sequence). The CDR3 is 16 amino acids. The V end was cut by 7 bases, the J end by 6 bases, with 19 bases between. CDR3 protein: CASTREGRGFNSPLHF. Written as DNA, the CDR3 is TGTGCCAGTACCAGGGAGGGACGAGGTTTTAATTCACCCCTCCACTTT.

The rearrangement uses TRBV20-1 and TRBJ1-1, with D uncertain. V lost 3 bases, J lost 5 bases, and 7 bases lay in between. In germline, CDR1 is DFQATT, CDR2 SNEGSKA (reference sequence). The CDR3 extends over 11 amino acids. CDR3 coding DNA: TGCAGTGCTAGCATGGGGACTGAAGCTTTCTTT. Its protein is CSASMGTEAFF.

Comment on this clone: Mismatch with germline at one junction end may stem from a read error. This sample includes further DNA sequences coding for the same CDR3. The gene calls are TRBV5-1 and TRBJ2-5; TRBD2 matches 9 bases. The length of the CDR3 is 17 residues. Germline CDR1 SGHRS, CDR2 YFSETQ. The CDR3 loop is CASSLLSAGGGKETQYF. CDR3 coding DNA: TGCGCCAGCAGCCTCCTCTCCGCGGGAGGGGGAAAAGAGACCCAATACTTC.

J is TRBJ2-7 and V is TRBV14; TRBD2 might be the D (5 bases). Germline loops: CDR1 SGHDN, CDR2 FVKESK. The CDR3 has 17 amino acids. The V end was cut by 1 base, the J end by 5 bases, with 21 bases between. The CDR3 region has the DNA TGTGCCAGCAGCCAAGTAAAAAGAGGAGGATGGAACCACGAGCAGTACTTC. It is translated as CASSQVKRGGWNHEQYF.

The chain has TRBV7-8 and TRBJ1-2; D is uncertain. Germline lookup yields CDR1 SGHVS and CDR2 FQNEAQ. V lost 1 base and J 8 bases, leaving 8 bases between the germline ends. This CDR3 is 12 amino acids long. The CDR3 region is CASSLEREGYTF. The CDR3 DNA reads as TGTGCCAGCAGCTTAGAAAGGGAGGGCTACACCTTC.

V is TRBV5-1 and J is TRBJ2-1, with TRBD2 matching over 14 bases. In germline, CDR1 is SGHRS, CDR2 YFSETQ. CDR3 size: 15 residues. Losses at the gene ends were 4 bases for V and 7 bases for J; bases not matched to a gene: 4. CDR3 sequence (DNA): TGCGCCAGCAGCGGACTAGCGGGAGGCGGGAATGAGCAGTTCTTC. Translation gives CASSGLAGGGNEQFF.

This clone occurred once. The rearrangement uses TRBV29-1 and TRBJ1-4; D unresolved. CDR1 is SQVTM and CDR2 is ANQGSEA in the germline V gene. This CDR3 contains 12 residues. Trimming took off 7 bases at V and 6 bases at J, with 12 bases between the two ends. The CDR3 here is CSGTGRDEKLFF. The CDR3 region has the DNA TGCAGCGGCACCGGGAGGGATGAAAAACTGTTTTTT.

The sample holds many counts of this clone. The sample holds other DNA sequences that translate to the same CDR3. This chain uses TRBV30 with TRBJ1-1; D ambiguous. The V and J ends lost 4 bases and 1 base respectively, with 7 bases between them. The V gene's germline CDR1 is GTSNPN and CDR2 SVGIG (reference sequence). The CDR3 is 12 residues long. CDR3 protein: CAWITANTEAFF. CDR3 nucleotides: TGTGCCTGGATCACAGCGAACACTGAAGCTTTCTTT.

The chain links TRBV6-4 to TRBJ1-2; D gene uncertain. The CDR3 spans 16 residues. V dropped 0 bases and J dropped 6 bases, with 17 bases sitting between them. Germline V lookup: CDR1 MRHNA, CDR2 SNTAGT. The CDR3, as DNA: TGTGCCAGCAGTGACTCGAGATTGGGTCCTCCCGATGGCTACACCTTC. It yields the protein CASSDSRLGPPDGYTF.

The chain uses TRBV4-3 and TRBJ2-5; 10 nucleotides match TRBD2. The germline V gene encodes CDR1 LGHNA and CDR2 YSLEER. This CDR3 region has 16 residues. V lost 1 base to trimming and J lost 5 bases; unmatched junction nucleotides: 7. CDR3: CASSQGGLAGAETQYF. The CDR3 DNA reads TGCGCCAGCAGCCAAGGAGGGCTAGCGGGAGCCGAGACCCAGTACTTC.

The CDR3 nucleotides read TGCGCCAGCACTACGACCGGGACAGGGGTCACTGAAGCTTTCTTT. Protein product: CASTTTGTGVTEAFF. V is TRBV5-1 and J is TRBJ1-1; TRBD1 matches at 10 bases. The J segment lost 4 bases and the V segment lost 6 bases, leaving 9 bases of the junction unmatched. Germline V gene sequence: CDR1 SGHRS, CDR2 YFSETQ. This CDR3 region has 15 residues.

This clone has a single count. V gene TRBV6-5 combines with J gene TRBJ1-3, with a weak D call TRBD1 (6 bases). V was trimmed by 4 bases and J by 0 bases, leaving 10 bases between them. The CDR3 consists of 15 residues. Germline lookup yields CDR1 MNHEY and CDR2 SVGAGI. CDR3 in amino acids: CASSSGQISGNTIYF. The CDR3 DNA sequence: TGTGCCAGCAGTTCGGGACAAATCTCTGGAAACACCATATATTTT.

The chain joins TRBV11-2 to TRBJ2-5; TRBD2 matches 10 bases. Germline V lookup: CDR1 SGHAT, CDR2 FQNNGV. The J segment lost 1 base and the V segment lost 5 bases, leaving 4 bases of the junction unmatched. The CDR3 has 15 amino acids. DNA for the CDR3: TGTGCCAGCAGCCCCCGGACTAGCGGCCAAGAGACCCAGTACTTC. Its protein is CASSPRTSGQETQYF.

The genes are TRBV5-6 and TRBJ2-7; 9 bases line up with TRBD2. The junction had 5 bases not matched to a gene; V was cut back by 2 bases and J by 2 bases. The CDR3 loop spans 15 amino acids. In germline, CDR1 is SGHDT, CDR2 YYEEEE. The CDR3 DNA sequence: TGTGCCAGCAGCTTAACTAGCGGGTCCCCCTACGAGCAGTACTTC. Translating gives CASSLTSGSPYEQYF.

The rearrangement links TRBV30 to TRBJ2-2; no clear D gene. V lost 2 bases and J 1 base, leaving 8 bases between the germline ends. This CDR3 spans 14 amino acids. The germline V gene has CDR1 GTSNPN and CDR2 SVGIG (reference sequence). In DNA, the CDR3 is TGTGCCTGGAGTACCACACTGAACACCGGGGAGCTGTTTTTT. As protein: CAWSTTLNTGELFF. Based on the CDR3 plus reference TRBV30 and TRBJ2-2, the full variable domain is SQTIHQWPATLVQPVGSPLSLECTVEGTSNPNLYWYRQAAGRGLQLLFYSVGIGQISSEVPQNLSASRPQDRQFILSSKKLLLSDSGFYLCAWSTTLNTGELFFGEGSRLTVL.

This sequence joins TRBV4-3 and TRBJ2-2, with D possibly called TRBD1 or TRBD2 (6 bases each). The CDR3 runs 15 residues. From germline, CDR1 is LGHNA and CDR2 YSLEER. V dropped 4 bases and J dropped 2 bases, with 11 bases sitting between them. The chain's CDR3 is CASSLGGPNTGELFF. Here the CDR3 DNA reads TGCGCCAGCAGCCTAGGGGGGCCCAACACCGGGGAGCTGTTTTTT.

V usage is TRBV19 and J usage is TRBJ1-6; D might be TRBD1 (5 bases). Between the trimmed V and J ends, which lost 9 bases and 7 bases, there was a span of 16 bases. This CDR3 is 14 amino acids long. CDR1 LNHDA and CDR2 SQIVND come from the germline V gene (reference sequence). CDR3 DNA sequence: TGTGCCAGACCCCCGGGACGGTTGAATTCACCCCTCCACTTT. It yields the protein CARPPGRLNSPLHF.